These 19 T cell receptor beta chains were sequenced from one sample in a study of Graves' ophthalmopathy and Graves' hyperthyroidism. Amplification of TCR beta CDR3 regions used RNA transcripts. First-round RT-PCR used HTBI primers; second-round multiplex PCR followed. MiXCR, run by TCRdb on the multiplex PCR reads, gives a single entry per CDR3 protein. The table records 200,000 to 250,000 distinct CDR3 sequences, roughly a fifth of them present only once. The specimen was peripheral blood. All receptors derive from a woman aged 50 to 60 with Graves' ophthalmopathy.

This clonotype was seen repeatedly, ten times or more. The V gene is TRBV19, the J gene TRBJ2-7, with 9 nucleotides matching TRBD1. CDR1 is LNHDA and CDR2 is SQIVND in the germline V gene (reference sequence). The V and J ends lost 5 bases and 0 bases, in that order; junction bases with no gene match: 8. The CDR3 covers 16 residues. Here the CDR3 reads CASSSGTGYFSYEQYF. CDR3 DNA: TGTGCCAGTAGTTCCGGGACAGGGTATTTCTCCTACGAGCAGTACTTC.

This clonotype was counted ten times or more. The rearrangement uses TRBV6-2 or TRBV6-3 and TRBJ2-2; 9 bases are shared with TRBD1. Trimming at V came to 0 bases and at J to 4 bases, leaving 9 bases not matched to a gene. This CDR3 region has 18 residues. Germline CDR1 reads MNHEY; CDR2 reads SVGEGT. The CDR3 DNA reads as TGTGCCAGCAGTTACTCGACTCCCACAGGGGGCCGCACCGGGGAGCTGTTTTTT. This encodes CASSYSTPTGGRTGELFF.

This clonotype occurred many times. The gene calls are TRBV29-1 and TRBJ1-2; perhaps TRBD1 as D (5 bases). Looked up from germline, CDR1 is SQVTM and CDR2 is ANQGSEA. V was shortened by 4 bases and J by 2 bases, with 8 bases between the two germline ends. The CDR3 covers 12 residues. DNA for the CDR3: TGCAGCGTTGTTTCAGGGAACTATGGCTACACCTTC. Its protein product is CSVVSGNYGYTF.

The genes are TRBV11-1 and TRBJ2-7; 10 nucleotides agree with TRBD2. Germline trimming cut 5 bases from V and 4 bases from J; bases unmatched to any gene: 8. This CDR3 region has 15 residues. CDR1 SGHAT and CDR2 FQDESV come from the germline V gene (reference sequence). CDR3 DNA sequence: TGTGCCAGCAGCACCCTCAGCGGGAGGGATTACGAGCAGTACTTC. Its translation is CASSTLSGRDYEQYF. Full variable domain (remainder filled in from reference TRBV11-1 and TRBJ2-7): EAEVAQSPRYKITEKSQAVAFWCDPISGHATLYWYRQILGQGPELLVQFQDESVVDDSQLPKDRFSAERLKGVDSTLKIQPAELGDSAMYLCASSTLSGRDYEQYFGPGTRLTVT.

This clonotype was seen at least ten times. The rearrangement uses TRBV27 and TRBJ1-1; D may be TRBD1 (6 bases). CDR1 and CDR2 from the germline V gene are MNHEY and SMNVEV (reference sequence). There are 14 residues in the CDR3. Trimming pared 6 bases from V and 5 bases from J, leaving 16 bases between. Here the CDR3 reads CASSLRGRRTEAFF. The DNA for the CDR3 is TGTGCCAGCAGCCTCAGGGGTAGGCGTACTGAAGCTTTCTTT.

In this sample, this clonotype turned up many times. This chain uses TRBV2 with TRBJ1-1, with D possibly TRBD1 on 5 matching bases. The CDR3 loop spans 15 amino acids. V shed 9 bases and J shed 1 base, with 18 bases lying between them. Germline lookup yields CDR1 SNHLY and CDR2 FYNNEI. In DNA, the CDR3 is TGTGCCAGGAGAGACCCGGGACGGAGGAACACTGAAGCTTTCTTT. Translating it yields CARRDPGRRNTEAFF.

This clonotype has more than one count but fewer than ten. This CDR3 is CASSRGGGAQGYTF. In nucleotides, the CDR3 is TGTGCCAGTAGTAGAGGAGGGGGCGCGCAGGGCTACACCTTC. The rearrangement uses TRBV19 and TRBJ1-2, with 7 bases that match TRBD1. The CDR3 covers 14 residues. The germline gives CDR1 LNHDA, CDR2 SQIVND (reference sequence). V was pared by 4 bases and J by 8 bases, with 10 bases of the junction left unmatched.

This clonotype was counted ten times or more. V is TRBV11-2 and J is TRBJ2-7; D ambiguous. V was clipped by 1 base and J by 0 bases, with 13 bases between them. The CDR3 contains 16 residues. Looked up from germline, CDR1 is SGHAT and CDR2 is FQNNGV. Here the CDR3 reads CASSLGVGISSYEQYF. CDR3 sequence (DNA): TGTGCCAGCAGCTTAGGCGTGGGAATCAGCTCCTACGAGCAGTACTTC.

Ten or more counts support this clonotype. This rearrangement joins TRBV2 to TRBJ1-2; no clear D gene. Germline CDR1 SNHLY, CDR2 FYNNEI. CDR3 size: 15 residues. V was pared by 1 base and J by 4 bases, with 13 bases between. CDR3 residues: CASSEVRFKFYGYTF. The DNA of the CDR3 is TGTGCCAGCAGTGAAGTACGTTTTAAATTCTATGGCTACACCTTC.

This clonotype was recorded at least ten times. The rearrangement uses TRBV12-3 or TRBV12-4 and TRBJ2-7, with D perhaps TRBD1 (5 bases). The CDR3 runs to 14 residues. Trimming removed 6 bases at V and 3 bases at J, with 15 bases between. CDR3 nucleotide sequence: TGTGCCAGCAGCCCTGAGACAGCATACTACGAGCAGTACTTC. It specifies CASSPETAYYEQYF.

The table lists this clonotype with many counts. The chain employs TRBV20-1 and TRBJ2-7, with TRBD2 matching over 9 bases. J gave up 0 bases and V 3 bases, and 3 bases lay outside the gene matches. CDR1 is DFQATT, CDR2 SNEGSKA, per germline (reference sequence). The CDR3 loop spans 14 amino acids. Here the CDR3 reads CSASLAGSSYEQYF. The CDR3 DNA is TGCAGTGCTAGCCTAGCGGGGAGCTCCTACGAGCAGTACTTC.

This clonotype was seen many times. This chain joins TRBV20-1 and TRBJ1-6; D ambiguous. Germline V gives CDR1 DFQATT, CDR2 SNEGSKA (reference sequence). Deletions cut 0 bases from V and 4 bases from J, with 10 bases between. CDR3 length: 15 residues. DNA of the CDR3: TGCAGTGCTAGAGATACGGACTTTTATAATTCACCCCTCCACTTT. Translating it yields CSARDTDFYNSPLHF.

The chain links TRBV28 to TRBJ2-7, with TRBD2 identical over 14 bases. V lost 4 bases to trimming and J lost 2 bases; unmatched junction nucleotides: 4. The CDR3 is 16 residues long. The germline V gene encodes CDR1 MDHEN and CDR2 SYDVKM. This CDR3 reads CASSSWTSGRTYEQYF. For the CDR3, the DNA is TGTGCCAGCAGTTCTTGGACTAGCGGGAGGACCTACGAGCAGTACTTC.

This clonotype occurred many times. The CDR3 is CASRGVGNTGELFF. In DNA form, the CDR3 reads TGTGCCAGCAGGGGGGTCGGGAACACCGGGGAGCTGTTTTTT. This chain uses TRBV2 with TRBJ2-2; either TRBD1 or TRBD2 may fit D (5 bases each). The CDR3 spans 14 residues. V was shortened by 6 bases and J by 1 base, with 9 bases between the two germline ends. CDR1 and CDR2 (germline): SNHLY, FYNNEI.

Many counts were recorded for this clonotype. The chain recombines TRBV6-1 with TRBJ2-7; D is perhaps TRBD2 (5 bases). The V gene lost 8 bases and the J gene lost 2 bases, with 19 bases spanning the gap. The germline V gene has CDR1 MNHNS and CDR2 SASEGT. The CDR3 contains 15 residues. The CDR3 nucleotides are TGTGCCAGCCGAATGGAAGGGAGAGGGCCCTACGAGCAGTACTTC. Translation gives CASRMEGRGPYEQYF.

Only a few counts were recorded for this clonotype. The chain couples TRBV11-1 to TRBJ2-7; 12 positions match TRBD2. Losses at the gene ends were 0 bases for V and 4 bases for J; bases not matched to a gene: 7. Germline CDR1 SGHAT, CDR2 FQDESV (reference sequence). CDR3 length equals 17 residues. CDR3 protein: CASSLATSTSGSYEQYF. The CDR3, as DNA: TGTGCCAGCAGCTTAGCAACCTCGACTAGCGGGAGTTACGAGCAGTACTTC. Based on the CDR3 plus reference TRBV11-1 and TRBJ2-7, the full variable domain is EAEVAQSPRYKITEKSQAVAFWCDPISGHATLYWYRQILGQGPELLVQFQDESVVDDSQLPKDRFSAERLKGVDSTLKIQPAELGDSAMYLCASSLATSTSGSYEQYFGPGTRLTVT.

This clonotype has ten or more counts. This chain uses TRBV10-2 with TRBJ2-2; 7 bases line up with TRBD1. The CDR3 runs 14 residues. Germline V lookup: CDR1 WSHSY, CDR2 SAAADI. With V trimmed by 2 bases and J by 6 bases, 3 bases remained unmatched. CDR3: CASSEVQGAGELFF. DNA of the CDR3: TGCGCCAGCAGTGAGGTCCAGGGGGCCGGGGAGCTGTTTTTT.

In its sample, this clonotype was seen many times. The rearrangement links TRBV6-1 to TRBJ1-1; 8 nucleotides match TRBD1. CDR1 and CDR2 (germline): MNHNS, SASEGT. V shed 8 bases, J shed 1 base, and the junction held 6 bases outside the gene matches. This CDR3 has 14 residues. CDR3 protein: CASARQGRNTEAFF. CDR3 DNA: TGTGCCAGCGCAAGACAGGGGCGGAACACTGAAGCTTTCTTT.

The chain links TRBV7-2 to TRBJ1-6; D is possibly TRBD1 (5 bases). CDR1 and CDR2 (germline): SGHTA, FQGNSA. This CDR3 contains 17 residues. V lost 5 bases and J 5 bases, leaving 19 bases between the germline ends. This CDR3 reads CASSVTPIQADNSPLHF. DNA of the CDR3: TGTGCCAGCAGCGTAACCCCGATACAGGCGGATAATTCACCCCTCCACTTT.